These 32 T cell receptor beta chains were all obtained from the same sample, sequenced in a study of control samples from healthy donors and cancer patients. This table comes from immunoSEQ multiplex PCR, and its TCRdb copy is limited to in-frame clones, with some not included. The sample has 150,000 to 200,000 clones; 91% are singletons. Sample: blood. Receptor source: a young woman in good health.

J is TRBJ2-7 and V is TRBV4-3; 7 bases fit TRBD1. Trimming took 2 bases from V and 2 from J; bases not matched to a gene: 3. Germline-derived CDR1 and CDR2 are LGHNA and YSLEER. The CDR3 sequence is 14 residues long. The CDR3: CASSQQGVTYEQYF. The CDR3 DNA reads TGCGCCAGCAGCCAACAGGGGGTTACCTACGAGCAGTACTTC.

The CDR3 DNA reads TGTGCCAGTAGTATTTCCACAGATACGCAGTATTTT. Protein sequence: CASSISTDTQYF. The chain employs TRBV19 and TRBJ2-3, with unresolved D. This CDR3 spans 12 amino acids. V gave up 3 bases and J gave up 2 bases, with 3 bases separating them. CDR1 and CDR2 (germline): LNHDA, SQIVND (reference sequence).

This clone was picked up a small number of times. V is TRBV27 and J is TRBJ1-3; D remains ambiguous. This CDR3 contains 14 residues. V lost 0 bases, J lost 2 bases, and 5 bases lay in between. In germline, CDR1 is MNHEY, CDR2 SMNVEV (reference sequence). CDR3 in DNA: TGTGCCAGCAGTTTATCGGCAGCTGGAAACACCATATATTTT. Protein product: CASSLSAAGNTIYF.

The rearrangement joins TRBV7-8 to TRBJ2-1; weak D call: TRBD1 (6 bases). V lost 0 bases to trimming and J lost 7 bases, with 13 bases between them. CDR1 SGHVS and CDR2 FQNEAQ come from the germline V gene. The CDR3 is 15 residues long. CDR3 loop: CASSLAYGGGNEQFF. In nucleotides, the CDR3 is TGTGCCAGCAGCTTAGCTTATGGGGGCGGGAATGAGCAGTTCTTC.

The V gene is TRBV20-1, the J gene TRBJ2-7, with 7 bases fitting TRBD2. There are 11 residues in the CDR3. The germline V gene encodes CDR1 DFQATT and CDR2 SNEGSKA (reference sequence). The V and J ends lost 6 bases and 5 bases, in that order; junction bases with no gene match: 4. The CDR3 here is CSALAGNEQYF. The CDR3 DNA is TGCAGTGCGTTAGCGGGTAACGAGCAGTACTTC.

This clone has a single count. The rearrangement links TRBV21-1 to TRBJ2-7; the table's D call of TRBD1 was not tested on the DNA. TRBV21-1 has pseudogene status. This CDR3 has 12 amino acids. CDR3 residues: CASSIDSHEQYF. CDR3 nucleotides: TGTGCCAGCAGCATAGACAGTCACGAGCAGTACTTC.

The genes are TRBV12-3 or TRBV12-4 and TRBJ2-5; TRBD2 might be the D (5 bases). Trimming took 5 bases from V and 2 from J, leaving 9 bases between them. The CDR3 length is 13 residues. The CDR3 loop is CASSPPGQETQYF. In DNA, the CDR3 is TGTGCCAGCAGTCCACCGGGGCAAGAGACCCAGTACTTC.

This sequence joins TRBV6-1 and TRBJ1-3, with D uncertain. V was clipped by 3 bases and J by 2 bases, with 5 bases between them. The CDR3 has 13 residues. Germline assignment: CDR1 MNHNS and CDR2 SASEGT. The CDR3 DNA reads as TGTGCCAGCAGTGACAGGACTGGAAACACCATATATTTT. Encoded protein: CASSDRTGNTIYF.

This chain uses TRBV15 with TRBJ2-3; D assignment may be TRBD1 or TRBD2 (5 bases each). The V end was cut by 1 base, the J end by 2 bases, with 10 bases between. The CDR3 totals 15 residues. Germline-derived CDR1 and CDR2 are LNHNV and YYDKDF (reference sequence). DNA of the CDR3: TGTGCCACCAGCAGAGCCGGGGCCACCACAGATACGCAGTATTTT. It encodes CATSRAGATTDTQYF.

The chain has TRBV11-2 and TRBJ2-1; TRBD2 matches at 10 bases. In germline, CDR1 is SGHAT, CDR2 FQNNGV. J was trimmed by 0 bases and V by 2 bases; bases with no gene match: 1. The CDR3 has 16 amino acids. The DNA of the CDR3 is TGTGCCAGCAGCTTAAGCGGGAGGGGCTCCTACAATGAGCAGTTCTTC. It yields the protein CASSLSGRGSYNEQFF.

This sequence joins TRBV14 and TRBJ2-3; 9 bases fit TRBD2. Per the germline V gene, CDR1 is SGHDN and CDR2 is FVKESK. The CDR3 totals 17 residues. V shed 1 base, J shed 1 base, and the junction held 6 bases outside the gene matches. CDR3 coding DNA: TGTGCCAGCAGCCAAGGCCAGATAGCGGGGGGCACAGATACGCAGTATTTT. Translated: CASSQGQIAGGTDTQYF.

This chain joins TRBV25-1 and TRBJ1-2, with D possibly matching TRBD1 (6 bases). The V end was cut by 6 bases, the J end by 3 bases, with 14 bases between. The V gene's germline CDR1 is MGHDK and CDR2 SYGVNS. The CDR3 contains 14 residues. CDR3 sequence reads: CASRPQGSDYGYTF. In DNA form, the CDR3 reads TGTGCCAGCAGACCCCAGGGGAGCGACTATGGCTACACCTTC.

The chain employs TRBV5-1 and TRBJ1-1; the D gene is possibly TRBD1 (5 bases). This CDR3 comprises 13 residues. The germline V gene encodes CDR1 SGHRS and CDR2 YFSETQ. The ends were cut back, 4 bases at V and 6 bases at J, with 13 bases in the middle. The CDR3 bases are TGCGCCAGCAGCCCCCCCCGGGGGGCTGAAGCTTTCTTT. Translated, it gives CASSPPRGAEAFF.

With regard to this clone: Other DNA sequences in the sample encode the same CDR3. The chain joins TRBV7-2 to TRBJ1-3; D ambiguous. Germline V CDR1 and CDR2: SGHTA, FQGNSA. This CDR3 contains 15 residues. With 5 bases removed from V and 0 bases from J, the gap between germline ends came to 11 bases. CDR3 residues: CASSPGSSSGNTIYF. The CDR3 nucleotides read TGTGCCAGCAGCCCCGGCTCTAGCTCTGGAAACACCATATATTTT.

This clone has more than one count but fewer than ten. This sequence joins TRBV27 and TRBJ2-5; D unclear. Trimming stripped 1 base from V and 4 bases from J, with 4 bases between. CDR3 length: 12 residues. Germline CDR1 and CDR2: MNHEY and SMNVEV (reference sequence). The CDR3 reads CASSLWGETQYF. The CDR3 bases are TGTGCCAGCAGTTTATGGGGAGAGACCCAGTACTTC.

The V gene is TRBV5-1, the J gene TRBJ1-1, with TRBD1 as a possible D gene (5 bases). V lost 4 bases and J 5 bases, leaving 15 bases between the germline ends. The CDR3 spans 14 residues. Per the germline V gene, CDR1 is SGHRS and CDR2 is YFSETQ. CDR3 residues: CASSRTGVATEAFF. CDR3 DNA: TGCGCCAGCAGCAGAACGGGGGTCGCGACTGAAGCTTTCTTT. The full variable domain, with the rest looked up from reference TRBV5-1 and TRBJ1-1, is KAGVTQTPRYLIKTRGQQVTLSCSPISGHRSVSWYQQTPGQGLQFLFEYFSETQRNKGNFPGRFSGRQFSNSRSEMNVSTLELGDSALYLCASSRTGVATEAFFGQGTRLTVV.

This clone appeared a single time. This chain joins TRBV18 and TRBJ1-1, with 7 positions matching TRBD1. Germline V lookup: CDR1 KGHSH, CDR2 LQKENI. With V trimmed by 3 bases and J by 5 bases, 9 bases remained unmatched. There are 15 residues in the CDR3. The CDR3, as DNA: TGTGCCAGCTCACCTTTTAAGGGGGCGTCGACTGAAGCTTTCTTT. Its protein product is CASSPFKGASTEAFF.

V gene TRBV21-1 combines with J gene TRBJ1-4; the table names TRBD1, a call not compared with the DNA. TRBV21-1 is classified as a pseudogene. The CDR3 spans 15 residues. CDR3 DNA sequence: TGTGCCAGCAGCAAAGTCAGGGTCCTTAGTGAAAAACTGTTTTTT. It yields the protein CASSKVRVLSEKLFF.

CDR3 region: CASSLSQAGNTIYF. In nucleotides, the CDR3 is TGTGCCAGCAGTTTATCCCAGGCTGGAAACACCATATATTTT. The V gene is TRBV28, the J gene TRBJ1-3; D uncertain. The V end was cut by 1 base, the J end by 2 bases, with 6 bases between. Germline assignment: CDR1 MDHEN and CDR2 SYDVKM. This CDR3 has 14 amino acids.

This rearrangement joins TRBV5-1 to TRBJ2-2, with D perhaps TRBD1 (5 bases). CDR3 length equals 14 residues. Between the trimmed V and J ends, which lost 0 bases and 6 bases, there was a span of 9 bases. CDR1 and CDR2 (germline): SGHRS, YFSETQ. CDR3: CASSLGTSAGELFF. CDR3 sequence (DNA): TGCGCCAGCAGCTTGGGGACATCCGCCGGGGAGCTGTTTTTT.

Of note for this clone: Other DNA sequences of this sample code for an identical CDR3. The chain has TRBV30 and TRBJ2-2; 14 bases line up with TRBD2. From germline, CDR1 is GTSNPN and CDR2 SVGIG (reference sequence). V was pared by 3 bases and J by 5 bases, with 2 bases of the junction left unmatched. The CDR3 covers 15 residues. CDR3 nucleotides: TGTGCCTGGAGGGGACTAGCGGGAGTTACCGGGGAGCTGTTTTTT. This codes for CAWRGLAGVTGELFF.

The rearrangement uses TRBV6-2 or TRBV6-3 and TRBJ2-2; no definite D call. The CDR3 is 14 residues long. V was shortened by 2 bases and J by 1 base, with 5 bases between the two germline ends. Per germline, CDR1 MNHEY and CDR2 SVGEGT. CDR3 amino acids: CASSYPRNTGELFF. The CDR3 coding sequence is TGTGCCAGCAGTTACCCTAGGAACACCGGGGAGCTGTTTTTT.

The chain employs TRBV25-1 and TRBJ1-1; D is undetermined. The CDR3 contains 13 residues. Germline lookup yields CDR1 MGHDK and CDR2 SYGVNS. Trimming took off 1 base at V and 5 bases at J, with 8 bases between the two ends. The CDR3 reads CASSESRTTEAFF. The CDR3 DNA follows: TGTGCCAGCAGTGAATCCAGGACGACTGAAGCTTTCTTT.

This clone has only a few counts. The CDR3 loop is CSVEGTGPNEKLFF. Here the CDR3 DNA reads TGCAGCGTTGAAGGGACAGGGCCTAATGAAAAACTGTTTTTT. V gene TRBV29-1 combines with J gene TRBJ1-4; TRBD1 agrees at 8 bases. Germline assignment: CDR1 SQVTM and CDR2 ANQGSEA. Trimming cost V 1 base and J 3 bases; bases outside gene matches: 1. This CDR3 has 14 amino acids.

The V gene is TRBV15, the J gene TRBJ2-2, with 13 bases that match TRBD2. The CDR3 is made up of 17 amino acids. The ends lost 0 bases at V and 4 bases at J; junction bases unmatched: 2. Germline CDR1 and CDR2: LNHNV and YYDKDF (reference sequence). The CDR3 sequence: CATSRDRTSGSTGELFF. CDR3 bases: TGTGCCACCAGCAGAGATCGGACTAGCGGGAGCACCGGGGAGCTGTTTTTT.

The V call is TRBV25-1, the J call TRBJ2-7, with 10 bases matching TRBD2. The CDR3 runs to 14 residues. The ends lost 5 bases at V and 1 base at J; junction bases unmatched: 2. Germline V lookup: CDR1 MGHDK, CDR2 SYGVNS. DNA for the CDR3: TGTGCCAGCAGTATGGGACTAGCGTCCTACGAGCAGTACTTC. Its protein is CASSMGLASYEQYF.

In this sample, this clone turned up once. The chain carries TRBV15 and TRBJ2-7; D call uncertain. This CDR3 is 15 amino acids long. Per the germline V gene, CDR1 is LNHNV and CDR2 is YYDKDF (reference sequence). Trimming removed 0 bases from V and 2 bases from J, with 11 bases in between. CDR3 loop: CATSRDFGGTYEQYF. DNA of the CDR3: TGTGCCACCAGCAGAGATTTCGGCGGAACCTACGAGCAGTACTTC.

This chain uses TRBV5-5 with TRBJ2-5; 12 positions match TRBD2. The CDR3 runs to 16 residues. Germline CDR1 reads SGHKS; CDR2 reads YYEKEE (reference sequence). The V and J ends lost 4 bases and 5 bases, in that order; junction bases with no gene match: 9. The CDR3 DNA follows: TGTGCCAGCAGCCAAGAGACTAGCGGGAGAGGGGAGACCCAGTACTTC. Protein product: CASSQETSGRGETQYF.

CDR3 coding DNA: TGTGCCAGCAGCTTAGGGGGAGGAAGCGACGAGCAGTACTTC. Translation gives CASSLGGGSDEQYF. This chain connects TRBV7-6 to TRBJ2-7; weak D call: TRBD2 (6 bases). The length of the CDR3 is 14 residues. Germline CDR1 is SGHVS and CDR2 is FNYEAQ. Deletions cut 1 base from V and 5 bases from J, with 12 bases between.

Details on this clone: Other DNA sequences from this sample encode an identical CDR3 as well. This rearrangement joins TRBV6-1 to TRBJ2-7; 7 positions agree with TRBD1. Trimming removed 1 base from V and 3 bases from J; junction bases left unmatched: 3. The V gene's germline CDR1 is MNHNS and CDR2 SASEGT. The CDR3 totals 14 residues. Written as DNA, the CDR3 is TGTGCCAGCAGTGAAGGCCAGGGGGACTACGAGCAGTACTTC. This sequence encodes CASSEGQGDYEQYF.

The chain uses TRBV13 and TRBJ2-3; D ambiguous. V dropped 4 bases and J dropped 0 bases, with 11 bases sitting between them. The CDR3 totals 15 residues. CDR1 and CDR2 (germline): PRHDT, FYEKMQ (reference sequence). The CDR3 protein is CASSSAAESTDTQYF. The CDR3 DNA follows: TGTGCCAGCAGCTCGGCCGCTGAGAGCACAGATACGCAGTATTTT.

The CDR3 sequence: CASSQGGGSSYNSPLHF. The DNA for the CDR3 is TGTGCCAGCAGCCAAGGTGGGGGCAGCTCCTATAATTCACCCCTCCACTTT. V is TRBV3-1 (or the pseudogene TRBV3-2) and J is TRBJ1-6; possible D gene TRBD1, 6 bases. The CDR3 runs 17 residues. V lost 1 base, J lost 0 bases, and 10 bases lay in between. Germline V gives CDR1 LGHDT, CDR2 YNNKEL (reference sequence).